The next 26 T cell receptor beta chains were all read from a single sample in a study of T cells in women clearing cervical HPV infection. The method was immunoSEQ multiplex PCR; TCRdb's version includes in-frame clones alone and lacks a portion of them. The sample shows roughly 22,000 clones, and 10% to 15% sits with its ten largest clones. Material for sequencing was blood buffy coat. Every receptor here comes from a woman aged 18-70 years with a cervical HPV16 infection that either progressed to CIN3+ or cleared (not recorded which).

Comment on this clone: The read gets to within 3 residues of the CDR3 end, and the germline J gene fills in the rest. The genes are TRBV19 and TRBJ1-2; unclear D gene. The CDR3 is 15 residues long. Germline loops: CDR1 LNHDA, CDR2 SQIVND (reference sequence). This CDR3 reads CASSIGNSFTDTYTF. Incomplete CDR3 DNA: TGTGCCAGTAGTATAGGGAACAGCTTCACAGATACC.

Concerning this clone itself: From the germline J gene comes the end of the CDR3, since the read stops 3 residues before it. The chain joins TRBV2 to TRBJ2-3, with D hard to call. The germline V gene has CDR1 SNHLY and CDR2 FYNNEI. CDR3 length equals 13 residues. Incomplete CDR3 DNA: TGTGCCAGCAGTGATGGGCAGGTCCAGACG. Translated: CASSDGQVQT. In full, the CDR3 is CASSDGQVQTQYF.

By frequency, this clone registers medium-sized. The CDR3 end lies 3 residues beyond the end of the read and is filled in from the germline J gene. The gene calls are TRBV6-1 and TRBJ2-4, with TRBD1 matching over 7 bases. Losses at the gene ends were 4 bases for V and 5 bases for J; bases not matched to a gene: 8. This CDR3 spans 15 amino acids. Per the germline V gene, CDR1 is MNHNS and CDR2 is SASEGT. This CDR3 is CASSVQTGTENIQYF. The CDR3 bases that were read are TGTGCCAGCAGTGTGCAAACCGGGACAGAAAACATT.

As for this clone: The read comes to an end 3 residues before the CDR3 does, leaving the germline J gene to fill in the end. The genes are TRBV20-1 and TRBJ1-2; D is unresolved. The CDR3 contains 11 residues. Germline CDR1 and CDR2: DFQATT and SNEGSKA (reference sequence). CDR3 bases read: TGCAGTGCTAGTAGCGGACGGATG. It specifies CSASSGRM. From start to end, the CDR3 is CSASSGRMYTF.

Notes on this clone: Coverage ceases 3 residues before the CDR3 finishes, and the germline J gene fills in the end. The rearrangement uses TRBV7-6 and TRBJ1-1; D is ambiguous. The CDR3 totals 15 residues. The germline V and J ends were trimmed by 1 base and 1 base, with 10 bases remaining between them. Germline CDR1 and CDR2: SGHVS and FNYEAQ. Incomplete CDR3 DNA: TGTGCCAGCAGCTTAGAAGCGGACTCGAACACTGAA. It encodes CASSLEADSNTE. The whole CDR3 reads CASSLEADSNTEAFF.

To note about this clone: From the germline J gene comes the end of the CDR3, since the read stops 3 residues before it. The V and J genes are TRBV30 and TRBJ2-7, with D possibly matching TRBD1 (6 bases). The length of the CDR3 is 12 residues. V was cut by 7 bases and J by 2 bases, with 12 bases left in between. The germline V gene has CDR1 GTSNPN and CDR2 SVGIG (reference sequence). The CDR3 region is CALGQTTYEQYF. The DNA read from the CDR3 is TGTGCCTTAGGACAGACAACCTACGAG.

A remark on this clone: With the read ending 3 residues before the CDR3 end, the germline J gene is used to fill in that end. The V gene is TRBV9, the J gene TRBJ2-1; TRBD1 might be the D (6 bases). The CDR3 has 20 amino acids. Trimming left V 2 bases short and J 2 bases short, with 26 bases between. The germline V gene has CDR1 SGDLS and CDR2 YYNGEE. The sequenced part of the CDR3 DNA is TGTGCCAGCAGCGTTACGATGTTCCAACCGACAGGCGGAGCCTACAATGAG. This gives the protein CASSVTMFQPTGGAYNE. The CDR3 as a whole reads CASSVTMFQPTGGAYNEQFF.

The part of the CDR3 DNA that was read is TGCGCCAGCAGCCAAGAAAATTGGGTAGCGGGAGGGCCCACG. Translating it yields CASSQENWVAGGPT. In full, the CDR3 reads CASSQENWVAGGPTQYF. The rearrangement joins TRBV4-1 to TRBJ2-3; 11 positions agree with TRBD2. The CDR3 extends 3 residues past the end of the read, so its final part is completed from the germline J gene. The CDR3 extends over 17 amino acids. Germline lookup yields CDR1 MGHRA and CDR2 YSYEKL.

To note about this clone: The read falls 3 residues short of the CDR3 end, and the missing part is taken from the germline J gene. V gene TRBV5-1 combines with J gene TRBJ1-2, with a possible D match to TRBD1 (5 bases). The germline V gene has CDR1 SGHRS and CDR2 YFSETQ. This CDR3 is built from 14 residues. The CDR3 protein is CASSLDSYPPSYTF. The covered CDR3 bases are TGCGCCAGCAGCTTAGACAGTTATCCCCCTTCC.

For this clone: The DNA ends 3 residues before the CDR3 does, and the rest of the CDR3 is filled in from the germline J gene. The J gene is TRBJ2-7, the V gene TRBV6-2 or TRBV6-3; 9 bases match TRBD2. With V trimmed by 6 bases and J by 3 bases, 0 bases remained unmatched. This CDR3 contains 12 residues. The V gene's germline CDR1 is MNHEY and CDR2 SVGEGT. This CDR3 reads CASRTSGYEQYF. The part of the CDR3 DNA that was read is TGTGCCAGCAGGACTAGCGGCTACGAG.

With respect to this clone: The CDR3 end lies 3 residues beyond the end of the read and is filled in from the germline J gene. The chain is built from TRBV30 and TRBJ1-6, with unresolved D. This CDR3 spans 13 amino acids. V lost 1 base and J lost 7, with 8 bases in between. Germline V gene sequence: CDR1 GTSNPN, CDR2 SVGIG (reference sequence). CDR3 DNA (partial): TGTGCCTGGAGTGCCTCCCCCAATTCACCC. The encoded protein is CAWSASPNSP. The entire CDR3 sequence reads CAWSASPNSPLHF.

On this clone itself: One end of the junction is discordant with germline, which a read error may explain. The read halts 3 residues ahead of the CDR3 end, with the missing end drawn from the germline J gene. Other DNA sequences from this sample encode an identical CDR3 as well. The chain couples TRBV20-1 to TRBJ1-3, with D perhaps TRBD1 (5 bases). Germline CDR1 is DFQATT and CDR2 is SNEGSKA (reference sequence). This CDR3 has 15 amino acids. CDR3 protein: CSAPIYTGAGNTIYF. The CDR3 bases that were read are TGCAGTGCTCCCATTTATACAGGCGCTGGAAACACG.

Comments on this clone: Read coverage stops 3 residues before the CDR3 terminus; the germline J gene supplies the remainder. The chain links TRBV18 to TRBJ2-3, with D maybe TRBD2 (6 bases). CDR3 length: 13 residues. The germline V gene has CDR1 KGHSH and CDR2 LQKENI. The CDR3 reads CASSGDPGETQYF. CDR3 DNA (partial): TGTGCCAGCTCAGGAGACCCGGGGGAGACG.

On this clone: The read comes to an end 3 residues before the CDR3 does, leaving the germline J gene to fill in the end. The V call is TRBV30, the J call TRBJ1-3; 9 bases match TRBD1. The junction had 7 bases not matched to a gene; V was cut back by 3 bases and J by 4 bases. CDR1 is GTSNPN and CDR2 is SVGIG in the germline V gene (reference sequence). The CDR3 totals 15 residues. The CDR3: CAWSNRGPIGNTIYF. The part of the CDR3 DNA that was read is TGTGCCTGGAGCAACAGGGGGCCCATAGGAAACACC.

A remark on this clone: The read is 3 residues too short to cover the CDR3 end, so that end is filled in from the germline J gene. The genes are TRBV19 and TRBJ2-2; a possible D gene is TRBD2 (5 bases). V dropped 8 bases and J dropped 3 bases, with 16 bases sitting between them. The length of the CDR3 is 15 residues. CDR1 and CDR2 (germline): LNHDA, SQIVND (reference sequence). Partial CDR3 DNA: TGTGCCAGTCATTCGTCGGACTGGGACACCGGGGAG. Protein sequence: CASHSSDWDTGE. The entire CDR3 protein reads CASHSSDWDTGELFF.

Details on this clone: Mismatch with germline at one junction end may stem from a read error. The read finishes 3 residues shy of the CDR3 end, and the germline J gene is used to complete it. V gene TRBV6-2 or TRBV6-3 combines with J gene TRBJ1-2; no definite D call. This CDR3 is 12 amino acids long. Germline V gene data show CDR1 as MNHEY and CDR2 as SVGEGT. The chain's CDR3 is CASSYPNFGYTF. The covered CDR3 bases are TGTGCCAGCAGTTACCCAAACTTTGGC.

About this clone: The observed sequence ends 3 residues before the CDR3 terminus, with the missing tail filled in from the germline J gene. The chain carries TRBV10-3 and TRBJ2-2; 10 nucleotides line up with TRBD1. The CDR3 sequence is 17 residues long. Germline V gene data show CDR1 as ENHRY and CDR2 as SYGVKD. Incomplete CDR3 DNA: TGTGCCATCAGTGAGTCGACGACAGGGGGCGGGTGGTCACCG. Residues: CAISESTTGGGWSP. The whole CDR3 protein reads CAISESTTGGGWSPLFF.

About this clone itself: The CDR3 is cut off 3 residues early in the read; its end comes from the germline J gene. The chain links TRBV11-3 to TRBJ2-5; D is perhaps TRBD2 (5 bases). This CDR3 is 13 amino acids long. Germline assignment: CDR1 SGHNT and CDR2 YENEEA. V lost 3 bases to trimming and J lost 5 bases, with 10 bases between them. Incomplete CDR3 DNA: TGTGCCAGCAGCTTGAGGGCCCGTGAGACC. This gives the protein CASSLRARET. The whole CDR3 is CASSLRARETQYF. Based on the CDR3 plus reference TRBV11-3 and TRBJ2-5, the full variable domain is EAGVVQSPRYKIIEKKQPVAFWCNPISGHNTLYWYLQNLGQGPELLIRYENEEAVDDSQLPKDRFSAERLKGVDSTLKIQPAELGDSAVYLCASSLRARETQYFGPGTRLLVL.

The CDR3 protein is CSAQARGTQETQYF. Partial CDR3 DNA: TGCAGTGCTCAAGCTCGGGGGACTCAAGAGACG. The V call is TRBV20-1, the J call TRBJ2-3, with D maybe TRBD2 (6 bases). The read gets to within 3 residues of the CDR3 end, and the germline J gene fills in the rest. From germline, CDR1 is DFQATT and CDR2 SNEGSKA (reference sequence). This CDR3 has 14 amino acids.

A word on this clone: Read data end 3 residues before the CDR3 end; the end is taken from the germline J gene. The genes are TRBV6-2 or TRBV6-3 and TRBJ2-4; D possibly corresponds to TRBD1 (6 bases). With 1 base removed from V and 0 bases from J, the gap between germline ends came to 10 bases. The germline CDR1 and CDR2 sequences are MNHEY and SVGEGT. CDR3 length: 16 residues. The DNA read from the CDR3 is TGTGCCAGCAGTTACTTTGCAGGGGTAGCCAAAAACATT. It codes for CASSYFAGVAKNI. The full CDR3 sequence reads CASSYFAGVAKNIQYF.

Turning to this clone: The sequenced fragment ends 3 residues before the CDR3 boundary, so the rest is inferred from the germline J gene. V usage is TRBV2 and J usage is TRBJ1-2; 7 positions agree with TRBD1. The CDR3 totals 13 residues. CDR1 is SNHLY and CDR2 is FYNNEI in the germline V gene. Trimming removed 6 bases from V and 5 bases from J; junction bases left unmatched: 6. CDR3 protein: CASREGTDYGYTF. Partial CDR3 DNA: TGTGCCAGCAGGGAGGGGACAGATTATGGC.

Regarding this clone: The read ends 3 residues shy of where the CDR3 ends; the end is completed using the germline J gene. The chain links TRBV11-2 to TRBJ1-2; no clear D. This CDR3 is 12 amino acids long. Germline lookup yields CDR1 SGHAT and CDR2 FQNNGV. The CDR3 sequence: CASSFEGWGYTF. The CDR3 bases that were read are TGTGCCAGCAGCTTTGAGGGCTGGGGC.

About this clone itself: The read gets to within 3 residues of the CDR3 end, and the germline J gene fills in the rest. The chain couples TRBV19 to TRBJ1-2; TRBD1 matches 7 bases. CDR1 and CDR2 from the germline V gene are LNHDA and SQIVND (reference sequence). There are 15 residues in the CDR3. The CDR3: CASSPGSGQVYDYTF. Partial CDR3 DNA: TGTGCCAGTAGCCCAGGGTCCGGACAGGTCTACGAC.

A note on this clone: The sequenced fragment ends 3 residues before the CDR3 boundary, so the rest is inferred from the germline J gene. The sample holds other DNA sequences that translate to the same CDR3. The chain joins TRBV7-9 to TRBJ2-1; 8 positions match TRBD2. The CDR3 runs 15 residues. Germline CDR1 SEHNR, CDR2 FQNEAQ (reference sequence). V shed 4 bases, J shed 1 base, and the junction held 3 bases outside the gene matches. The CDR3 loop is CASSSGLASYNEQFF. The sequenced part of the CDR3 DNA is TGTGCCAGCAGCTCAGGACTAGCATCCTACAATGAG.

With respect to this clone: The read stops 3 residues short of the end of the CDR3; the missing end is completed from the germline J gene. The rearrangement uses TRBV30 and TRBJ1-5; 9 bases line up with TRBD1. The CDR3 spans 15 residues. The J segment lost 3 bases and the V segment lost 0 bases, leaving 3 bases of the junction unmatched. Germline loops: CDR1 GTSNPN, CDR2 SVGIG (reference sequence). CDR3 sequence reads: CAWSVRDRVNQPQHF. The covered CDR3 bases are TGTGCCTGGAGTGTGCGGGACAGGGTCAATCAGCCC.

Concerning this clone: The CDR3 end lies 3 residues beyond the end of the read and is filled in from the germline J gene. This rearrangement joins TRBV7-9 to TRBJ2-5, with a weak D call TRBD1 (5 bases). The CDR3 extends over 13 amino acids. Germline V gene lookup returns CDR1 SEHNR and CDR2 FQNEAQ (reference sequence). The germline V and J ends were trimmed by 2 bases and 2 bases, with 6 bases remaining between them. The chain's CDR3 is CASSLRQQETQYF. The sequenced CDR3 bases are TGTGCCAGCAGCTTAAGACAGCAAGAGACC.